In its sample, the clone carrying this T cell receptor (beta chain) was seen once. This entry is derived from a study of blood T cell repertoires in COVID-19. Clones were read by immunoSEQ multiplex PCR, and TCRdb kept only the in-frame ones, dropping some. The sample consists of around 200,000 clones, around nine tenths of them appearing once. V shed 2 bases and J shed 3 bases, with 13 bases lying between them. This CDR3 is 16 amino acids long. The germline CDR1 and CDR2 sequences are MNHEY and SVGAGI. The sequenced material came from peripheral blood. The sequence derives from a man aged 40-49 years with acute or convalescent COVID-19. The J gene is TRBJ2-2, the V gene TRBV6-5; D is undetermined. The CDR3 DNA follows: TGTGCCAGCAGTTACACGTGGGCTCCCGACACCGGGGAGCTGTTTTTT. Protein: CASSYTWAPDTGELFF.